The 3 T cell receptor beta chains in this list originate from one sample, sequenced in a study of Tregs in tolerant kidney transplant recipients. Sequenced by immunoSEQ multiplex PCR; TCRdb stores in-frame clones only, minus some. The listing records some 30,000 clones. Recipients received nonmyeloablative bone marrow transplants from related graft donors, with transient mixed chimerism. Sequences were derived from CD4+ T cells from blood (PBMCs), sampled 24 months after the transplant. The receptors come from a human patient who received a combined kidney and bone marrow transplant. Some T cells may be the graft donor's.

This clone shows up as medium-sized by frequency. The sequence runs out 3 residues before the end of the CDR3; the remainder is reconstructed from the germline J gene. J is TRBJ2-1 and V is TRBV4-2; the match to TRBD1 covers 11 bases. The germline gives CDR1 LGHNA, CDR2 YNFKEQ. After removal of 4 bases from V and 4 bases from J, the junction contained 9 bases not matched to a gene. The CDR3 is 17 residues long. The CDR3 reads CASSPAQGTGGYNEQFF. The sequenced part of the CDR3 DNA is TGTGCCAGCAGCCCAGCCCAGGGGACAGGGGGGTACAATGAG.

Note on this clone: The CDR3 end is not reached by the read, which stops 3 residues before it; the germline J gene fills it in. The V and J genes are TRBV18 and TRBJ2-1; D is uncertain. CDR1 is KGHSH, CDR2 LQKENI, per germline. With 8 bases removed from V and 0 bases from J, the gap between germline ends came to 11 bases. The CDR3 is made up of 14 amino acids. The CDR3 here is CASTLTSSYNEQFF. The part of the CDR3 DNA that was read is TGTGCCAGCACCCTGACAAGCTCCTACAATGAG.

Regarding this clone: The CDR3 end lies 3 residues beyond the end of the read and is filled in from the germline J gene. The genes are TRBV10-3 and TRBJ2-1, with 9 bases aligning to TRBD2. This CDR3 has 16 residues. Trimming at V came to 7 bases and at J to 0 bases, leaving 7 bases not matched to a gene. Germline V CDR1 and CDR2: ENHRY, SYGVKD. The chain's CDR3 is CAITPASGASYNEQFF. The sequenced CDR3 bases are TGTGCCATCACCCCAGCTAGCGGGGCCTCCTACAATGAG.